This T cell receptor (beta chain) was retrieved from a study of CXCR3-negative and CXCR3-positive naive CD8 T cells. Study-wide results and caveats: CXCR3-positive naive cells carried more hydrophobic TRB CDR3s than CXCR3-negative naive cells did.

Germline CDR1 reads PRHDT; CDR2 reads FYEKMQ (reference sequence). The CDR3 contains 18 residues. To note about this clonotype: Its antigen is not identified.

The study made its TRB cDNA libraries by 5' RACE, adding UMI labels. TCRdb derives one entry per CDR3 protein from the 5' RACE reads, leaving out DNA. Its listing shows roughly 110,000 distinct CDR3 sequences. Sequencing was done on a sample of naive CXCR3+ CD8+ T cells from blood. As for subset: CD45RO-CCR7+CD27+CD95- naive CD8+ T cells expressing CXCR3 (TNR3+). The chain has TRBV13 and TRBJ1-3; TCRdb gives TRBD1 as the D gene, but with no DNA this cannot be confirmed. The source of this sequence is a human donor in good health. Some clones in this sample may be carry-over from other donors' samples. This CDR3 reads CASSSGTGDGISGNTIYF.